The 30 T cell receptor beta chains below come from one sample, sequenced in a study of cytomegalovirus exposure and HLA in healthy donors. The PCR was carried out with 60 Vbeta primers and 13 Jbeta primers. Sequencing used immunoSEQ multiplex PCR; TCRdb keeps in-frame clones, though not all of them. Among 150,000 or so clones, roughly 80% were seen once, and the ten largest hold about 13%. Sequenced sample: PBMCs. All receptors derive from a man aged 30-40 years in good health and CMV-seropositive.

The chain uses TRBV7-6 and TRBJ2-2; 7 bases fit TRBD1. Trimming at V came to 4 bases and at J to 4 bases, leaving 12 bases not matched to a gene. From germline, CDR1 is SGHVS and CDR2 FNYEAQ. The CDR3 is 17 amino acids. The CDR3 reads CASSSSPGQRTTGELFF. In DNA, the CDR3 is TGTGCCAGCAGCTCTTCTCCGGGACAGAGAACCACCGGGGAGCTGTTTTTT.

V and J are TRBV4-2 and TRBJ2-2; TRBD2 aligns across 8 bases. The germline V gene encodes CDR1 LGHNA and CDR2 YNFKEQ. Unmatched junction bases numbered 4, after V lost 4 bases and J lost 0 bases. The CDR3 spans 16 residues. For the CDR3, the DNA is TGTGCCAGCAGCCGAAGGGGACTAGCGAACACCGGGGAGCTGTTTTTT. This codes for CASSRRGLANTGELFF.

The chain employs TRBV7-2 and TRBJ1-4, with D unresolved. The CDR3 sequence is 15 residues long. Between the trimmed V and J ends, which lost 8 bases and 2 bases, there was a span of 15 bases. The V gene's germline CDR1 is SGHTA and CDR2 FQGNSA. The CDR3 DNA reads as TGTGCCAGCCGCCGGCGAAGGGAGACTAATGAAAAACTGTTTTTT. It encodes CASRRRRETNEKLFF.

The rearrangement links TRBV19 to TRBJ2-7; 8 bases map to TRBD2. Germline V lookup: CDR1 LNHDA, CDR2 SQIVND (reference sequence). The CDR3 length is 15 residues. With 4 bases clipped from V and 2 bases from J, the junction kept 7 bases outside the gene matches. CDR3 residues: CASSTLRTSPYEQYF. CDR3 DNA: TGTGCCAGTAGTACCCTTCGGACTAGCCCCTACGAGCAGTACTTC.

The chain carries TRBV5-4 and TRBJ1-1; 7 bases match TRBD1. The V gene's germline CDR1 is SGHNT and CDR2 YYREEE (reference sequence). The CDR3 spans 19 residues. The V gene end was trimmed by 5 bases and the J gene end by 5 bases; junction bases not matched to a gene: 24. DNA of the CDR3: TGTGCCAGCAGGGACATTTGGGGACAGAAGAGTATGGGAAAAACTGAAGCTTTCTTT. Protein product: CASRDIWGQKSMGKTEAFF.

The chain recombines TRBV5-1 with TRBJ1-1, with 10 bases aligning to TRBD1. CDR1 is SGHRS, CDR2 YFSETQ, per germline. The CDR3 is made up of 16 amino acids. J lost 1 base, V lost 0 bases, and 3 bases had no gene match. The CDR3 DNA sequence: TGCGCCAGCAGCTTGGCGACAGGGGGCAGGAACACTGAAGCTTTCTTT. Translation: CASSLATGGRNTEAFF. The full variable domain, rest sourced from reference TRBV5-1 and TRBJ1-1, is KAGVTQTPRYLIKTRGQQVTLSCSPISGHRSVSWYQQTPGQGLQFLFEYFSETQRNKGNFPGRFSGRQFSNSRSEMNVSTLELGDSALYLCASSLATGGRNTEAFFGQGTRLTVV.

This chain links TRBV27 with TRBJ2-5, with D unresolved. The assigned J gene may be wrong: the sequence end matches TRBJ2-7 better. Germline CDR1 MNHEY, CDR2 SMNVEV (reference sequence). The CDR3 has 14 residues. The CDR3, as DNA: TGTGCCAGCAGTTTAGGGCGAAACCCCTACGAGCAGTACTTC. This codes for CASSLGRNPYEQYF.

As to this clone: The final CDR3 position lacks the conserved phenylalanine or tryptophan, pointing to a likely read error. The rearrangement uses TRBV28 and TRBJ2-7; possible D gene TRBD1, 6 bases. V was shortened by 0 bases and J by 3 bases, with 9 bases between the two germline ends. In germline, CDR1 is MDHEN, CDR2 SYDVKM. This CDR3 spans 14 amino acids. The CDR3 spells CASSLWGRGYEQYL. DNA of the CDR3: TGTGCCAGCAGTTTATGGGGCAGGGGCTACGAGCAGTACCTC.

The CDR3 region has the DNA TGTGCCAGCAGTTCCCAGCGGCGACGAGGGAATGAGCAGTTCTTC. Amino acid sequence: CASSSQRRRGNEQFF. This chain joins TRBV7-8 and TRBJ2-1; a possible D gene is TRBD2 (5 bases). CDR3 size: 15 residues. The V end lost 6 bases, the J end lost 7 bases, and 19 bases lay between the germline ends. Germline CDR1 is SGHVS and CDR2 is FQNEAQ.

The chain is built from TRBV11-2 and TRBJ1-4; D gene uncertain. The V end lost 8 bases, the J end lost 4 bases, and 11 bases lay between the germline ends. Germline CDR1 SGHAT, CDR2 FQNNGV. The CDR3 is made up of 13 amino acids. The CDR3 nucleotides read TGTGCCAGCCTCTCCACGGGTAATGAAAAACTGTTTTTT. This gives the protein CASLSTGNEKLFF. Looking up the rest from reference TRBV11-2 and TRBJ1-4 gives the full variable domain: EAGVAQSPRYKIIEKRQSVAFWCNPISGHATLYWYQQILGQGPKLLIQFQNNGVVDDSQLPKDRFSAERLKGVDSTLKIQPAKLEDSAVYLCASLSTGNEKLFFGSGTQLSVL.

V usage is TRBV7-2 and J usage is TRBJ1-5; 9 bases are shared with TRBD1. With 5 bases clipped from V and 1 base from J, the junction kept 3 bases outside the gene matches. CDR1 SGHTA and CDR2 FQGNSA come from the germline V gene. The CDR3 is 15 residues long. The CDR3 nucleotides are TGTGCCAGCAGCCCACAGGGGGCCAGCAATCAGCCCCAGCATTTT. Its translation: CASSPQGASNQPQHF.

About this clone itself: No DNA is shown, since the ends of the CDR3 on it are uncertain; the CDR3 is the one TCRdb lists. The chain has TRBV21-1 and TRBJ2-6; no DNA check was done on the table's D call, TRBD2. TRBV21-1 is recorded as a pseudogene. The CDR3 has 15 amino acids, counting both end residues. The CDR3 spells CASSKVASGANVLTF.

The chain uses TRBV5-1 and TRBJ1-3, with 8 bases identical to TRBD1. The CDR3 covers 15 residues. With 4 bases clipped from V and 0 bases from J, the junction kept 3 bases outside the gene matches. Germline CDR1 reads SGHRS; CDR2 reads YFSETQ. CDR3: CASSEGQASGNTIYF. CDR3 coding DNA: TGCGCCAGCAGCGAGGGACAGGCCTCTGGAAACACCATATATTTT. Full variable domain (missing parts from reference TRBV5-1 and TRBJ1-3): KAGVTQTPRYLIKTRGQQVTLSCSPISGHRSVSWYQQTPGQGLQFLFEYFSETQRNKGNFPGRFSGRQFSNSRSEMNVSTLELGDSALYLCASSEGQASGNTIYFGEGSWLTVV.

The chain is built from TRBV6-5 and TRBJ2-4; maybe TRBD1 (6 bases). Germline V CDR1 and CDR2: MNHEY, SVGAGI. The CDR3 has 15 amino acids. The V gene lost 8 bases and the J gene lost 1 base, with 15 bases spanning the gap. The chain's CDR3 is CASSWGPGAKNIQYF. CDR3 in DNA: TGTGCCAGCTCCTGGGGGCCGGGTGCCAAAAACATTCAGTACTTC.

The chain is built from TRBV6-1 and TRBJ1-5; D uncertain. Per the germline V gene, CDR1 is MNHNS and CDR2 is SASEGT. The CDR3 extends over 15 amino acids. V was pared by 0 bases and J by 13 bases, with 19 bases between. CDR3 in DNA: TGTGCCAGCAGTGAAGCGCGGATGAACCAGAGGACTCAGCATTTT. Protein: CASSEARMNQRTQHF.

CDR3 sequence reads: CASLTGQSTEAFF. The CDR3 nucleotides read TGTGCTAGCCTGACAGGGCAGAGCACTGAAGCTTTCTTT. The V call is TRBV6-1, the J call TRBJ1-1; 7 bases map to TRBD1. Germline V gene sequence: CDR1 MNHNS, CDR2 SASEGT. The CDR3 totals 13 residues.

The chain employs TRBV19 and TRBJ2-4; 7 bases match TRBD1. The germline V gene has CDR1 LNHDA and CDR2 SQIVND (reference sequence). The CDR3 sequence is 15 residues long. J was trimmed by 3 bases and V by 6 bases; bases with no gene match: 8. DNA of the CDR3: TGTGCCAGTAGCCCGACAGGGTACGGCAAAAACATTCAGTACTTC. It translates to CASSPTGYGKNIQYF.

The CDR3 nucleotides are TGTGCCAGCAGTGAATATAAGGGGGCAGAGGGCTACACCTTC. It yields the protein CASSEYKGAEGYTF. The chain joins TRBV25-1 to TRBJ1-2; 7 bases line up with TRBD1. V lost 0 bases, J lost 8 bases, and 6 bases stayed unmatched. CDR3 length equals 14 residues. CDR1 and CDR2 (germline): MGHDK, SYGVNS.

The chain carries TRBV5-1 and TRBJ1-2; TRBD1 agrees at 7 bases. Losses at the gene ends were 4 bases for V and 6 bases for J; bases not matched to a gene: 6. The CDR3 runs 13 residues. Germline V gene lookup returns CDR1 SGHRS and CDR2 YFSETQ. The CDR3 nucleotides are TGCGCCAGCAGCAAGACAGGGTTGGATGGCTACACCTTC. As protein: CASSKTGLDGYTF.

This clone showed up just once. The chain joins TRBV28 to TRBJ2-2; TRBD1 matches at 9 bases. CDR3 length: 16 residues. From germline, CDR1 is MDHEN and CDR2 SYDVKM. V was clipped by 1 base and J by 4 bases; unmatched bases: 4. The chain's CDR3 is CASSLFTGGTTGELFF. DNA for the CDR3: TGTGCCAGCAGTTTATTTACAGGGGGCACCACCGGGGAGCTGTTTTTT.

The chain couples TRBV4-2 to TRBJ1-5, with 7 bases that match TRBD1. The J segment lost 13 bases and the V segment lost 2 bases, leaving 17 bases of the junction unmatched. The CDR3 loop spans 16 amino acids. CDR1 LGHNA and CDR2 YNFKEQ come from the germline V gene. Here the CDR3 DNA reads TGTGCCAGCAGCCAATCCATCGGGGACAGCGGAGGGACGCAGCATTTT. Protein product: CASSQSIGDSGGTQHF.

The genes are TRBV19 and TRBJ1-5; TRBD1 matches at 7 bases. This CDR3 is 18 amino acids long. After removal of 5 bases from V and 0 bases from J, the junction contained 13 bases not matched to a gene. Germline values: CDR1 LNHDA, CDR2 SQIVND (reference sequence). The CDR3 DNA reads as TGTGCCAGTAGTGTAATGCCCGGGACAGATAATAGCAATCAGCCCCAGCATTTT. This encodes CASSVMPGTDNSNQPQHF. Based on the CDR3 plus reference TRBV19 and TRBJ1-5, the full variable domain is DGGITQSPKYLFRKEGQNVTLSCEQNLNHDAMYWYRQDPGQGLRLIYYSQIVNDFQKGDIAEGYSVSREKKESFPLTVTSAQKNPTAFYLCASSVMPGTDNSNQPQHFGDGTRLSIL.

Comments on this clone: The junction and the germline gene differ at one end; a read error may be behind it. V and J are TRBV9 and TRBJ2-6, with D possibly TRBD2 on 6 matching bases. The CDR3 sequence is 15 residues long. CDR1 and CDR2 from the germline V gene are SGDLS and YYNGEE. CDR3 region: CASSVGGRGTNVLTF. In DNA, the CDR3 is TGTGCCAGCAGCGTCGGGGGACGTGGGACCAACGTCCTGACTTTC.

The sample holds a few counts of this clone. This chain uses TRBV11-3 with TRBJ2-3; D is perhaps TRBD2 (6 bases). This CDR3 has 15 residues. V dropped 0 bases and J dropped 2 bases, with 9 bases sitting between them. Germline V CDR1 and CDR2: SGHNT, YENEEA. This chain's CDR3 is CASSLETGATDTQYF. The CDR3 nucleotides read TGTGCCAGCAGCTTAGAGACGGGAGCCACAGATACGCAGTATTTT.

This clone came up once. The J gene is TRBJ2-3, the V gene TRBV5-1; TRBD1 is a possible D gene (5 bases). This CDR3 region has 14 residues. V was shortened by 2 bases and J by 1 base, with 8 bases between the two germline ends. Germline V gene data show CDR1 as SGHRS and CDR2 as YFSETQ. This chain's CDR3 is CASSFSRGTDTQYF. For the CDR3, the DNA is TGCGCCAGCAGCTTCTCCAGGGGCACAGATACGCAGTATTTT.

This chain uses TRBV28 with TRBJ2-6; the D is unclear. Germline V lookup: CDR1 MDHEN, CDR2 SYDVKM. The CDR3 is 17 residues long. V shed 5 bases and J shed 1 base, with 15 bases lying between them. CDR3 DNA: TGTGCCAGCAGTCCCTCTTACGGTATTTCTGGGGCCAACGTCCTGACTTTC. Amino acid sequence: CASSPSYGISGANVLTF.

The chain joins TRBV6-1 to TRBJ2-1, with a weak D call TRBD1 (5 bases). Per the germline V gene, CDR1 is MNHNS and CDR2 is SASEGT. This CDR3 has 15 amino acids. V was trimmed by 2 bases and J by 6 bases, leaving 14 bases between them. CDR3 protein: CASSEWGRGGNEQFF. CDR3 bases: TGTGCCAGCAGTGAATGGGGTAGGGGTGGCAATGAGCAGTTCTTC.

The chain has TRBV28 and TRBJ1-1, with 8 bases lining up with TRBD1. The CDR3 sequence is 14 residues long. Germline V lookup: CDR1 MDHEN, CDR2 SYDVKM. After removal of 6 bases from V and 5 bases from J, the junction contained 8 bases not matched to a gene. CDR3 amino acids: CASRFRTGSTEAFF. The CDR3 DNA sequence: TGTGCCAGCAGATTTCGGACAGGGAGTACTGAAGCTTTCTTT.

The rearrangement joins TRBV5-1 to TRBJ1-3; 7 bases line up with TRBD1. This CDR3 region has 14 residues. V shed 2 bases, J shed 6 bases, and the junction held 5 bases outside the gene matches. Germline CDR1 reads SGHRS; CDR2 reads YFSETQ. Here the CDR3 DNA reads TGCGCCAGCAGCTTCGGGGACAGCCTAAACACCATATATTTT. As protein: CASSFGDSLNTIYF.

Here the CDR3 DNA reads TGTGCCAGCACCCGGGGTGGAGGTAAGCAGTTCTTC. Its translation is CASTRGGGKQFF. This rearrangement joins TRBV7-9 to TRBJ2-1, with a tentative D call TRBD2 (5 bases). Per germline, CDR1 SEHNR and CDR2 FQNEAQ (reference sequence). V lost 7 bases and J 11 bases, leaving 15 bases between the germline ends. The CDR3 loop spans 12 amino acids.